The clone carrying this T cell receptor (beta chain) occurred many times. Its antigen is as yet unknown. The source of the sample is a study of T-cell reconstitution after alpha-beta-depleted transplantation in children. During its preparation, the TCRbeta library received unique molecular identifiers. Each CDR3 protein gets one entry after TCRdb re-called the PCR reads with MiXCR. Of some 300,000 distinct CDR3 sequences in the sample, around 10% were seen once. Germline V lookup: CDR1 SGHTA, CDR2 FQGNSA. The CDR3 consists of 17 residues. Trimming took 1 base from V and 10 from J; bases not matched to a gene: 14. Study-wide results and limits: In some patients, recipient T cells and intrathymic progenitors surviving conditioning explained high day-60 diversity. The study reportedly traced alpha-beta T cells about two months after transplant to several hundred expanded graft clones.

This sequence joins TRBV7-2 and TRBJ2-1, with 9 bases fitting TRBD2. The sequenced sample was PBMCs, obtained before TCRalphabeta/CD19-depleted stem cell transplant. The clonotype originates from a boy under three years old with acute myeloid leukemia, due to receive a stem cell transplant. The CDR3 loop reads CASSLGQRGAPMGEQFF. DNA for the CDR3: TGTGCCAGCAGCTTAGGGCAGCGGGGGGCCCCCATGGGCGAGCAGTTCTTC.